This entry lists 32 T cell receptor beta chains sequenced from one sample in a study of T cell clonality in common variable immunodeficiency. The protocol was immunoSEQ multiplex PCR, while the TCRdb copy is restricted to in-frame clones and leaves out a portion. The repertoire consists of approximately 44,000 clones, none detected only once. Sequencing was carried out using peripheral blood mononuclear cells. The origin of the receptors is a person aged 18-70 years in good health.

This clone has at least ten counts. Read sequence stops 3 residues before the CDR3 end, and the germline J gene provides the missing end. This chain joins TRBV20-1 and TRBJ2-2; the match to TRBD2 covers 7 bases. The CDR3 has 15 residues. In germline, CDR1 is DFQATT, CDR2 SNEGSKA (reference sequence). Trimming removed 2 bases from V and 3 bases from J; junction bases left unmatched: 6. The CDR3 DNA, read in part, is TGCAGTGCTAGAAAAGGGGAGGGTGACACCGGGGAG. It codes for CSARKGEGDTGE. The full CDR3 reads CSARKGEGDTGELFF.

This clone showed up many times. Read sequence stops 3 residues before the CDR3 end, and the germline J gene provides the missing end. V usage is TRBV20-1 and J usage is TRBJ1-2; 7 positions agree with TRBD1. The CDR3 sequence is 15 residues long. Per germline, CDR1 DFQATT and CDR2 SNEGSKA (reference sequence). The covered CDR3 bases are TGCAGTGCTAGAGTTGTTGGGACAGCAGGGTGGCTC. Translating gives CSARVVGTAGWL. In full, the CDR3 reads CSARVVGTAGWLYTF.

This clone occurred many times. The read gets to within 3 residues of the CDR3 end, and the germline J gene fills in the rest. The V and J genes are TRBV9 and TRBJ2-3; the match to TRBD2 covers 8 bases. Looked up from germline, CDR1 is SGDLS and CDR2 is YYNGEE. This CDR3 is built from 16 residues. With 0 bases clipped from V and 6 bases from J, the junction kept 9 bases outside the gene matches. The CDR3 DNA, read in part, is TGTGCCAGCAGCGTAGCTCCCGGCGGGGGGTCGGATACG. This translates into CASSVAPGGGSDT. The complete CDR3 protein is CASSVAPGGGSDTQYF.

This clone was picked up a small number of times. From the germline J gene comes the end of the CDR3, since the read stops 3 residues before it. The chain recombines TRBV10-2 with TRBJ2-7; the D is unclear. The CDR3 spans 14 residues. Germline CDR1 is WSHSY and CDR2 is SAAADI. Trimming stripped 2 bases from V and 3 bases from J, with 11 bases between. CDR3 DNA (partial): TGCGCCAGCAGTGAGCGGGTAGCCCTCTACGAG. Its translation is CASSERVALYE. The complete CDR3 sequence is CASSERVALYEQYF.

The table lists this clone with many counts. CDR3 loop: CASRGQRNYGYTF. Incomplete CDR3 DNA: TGTGCCAGCAGAGGACAGAGAAACTATGGC. This chain joins TRBV2 and TRBJ1-2; possible D gene TRBD1, 6 bases. The read ends 3 residues before the CDR3 terminus; that terminus is restored from the germline J gene. Trimming left V 6 bases short and J 2 bases short, with 10 bases between. Germline V gives CDR1 SNHLY, CDR2 FYNNEI. The CDR3 extends over 13 amino acids.

This clone was counted many times. This CDR3 is CASSPASFSNEQFF. CDR3 DNA (partial): TGTGCCAGCAGCCCCGCCAGTTTTTCCAATGAG. V gene TRBV7-8 combines with J gene TRBJ2-1; D gene ambiguous. The observed sequence ends 3 residues before the CDR3 terminus, with the missing tail filled in from the germline J gene. V lost 5 bases to trimming and J lost 6 bases, with 14 bases between them. The CDR3 consists of 14 residues. The germline V gene has CDR1 SGHVS and CDR2 FQNEAQ.

This clone was seen many times. The junction does not match germline at one end; this may be a read error. The DNA ends 3 residues before the CDR3 does, and the rest of the CDR3 is filled in from the germline J gene. The chain couples TRBV5-6 to TRBJ2-7, with D unresolved. Germline-derived CDR1 and CDR2 are SGHDT and YYEEEE. This CDR3 contains 13 residues. The CDR3 sequence is CASTLDLTGEQYF. The DNA read from the CDR3 is TGTGCCAGCACCTTGGATTTAACCGGCGAG. The full variable domain, with the rest looked up from reference TRBV5-6 and TRBJ2-7, is DAGVTQSPTHLIKTRGQQVTLRCSPKSGHDTVSWYQQALGQGPQFIFQYYEEEERQRGNFPDRFSGHQFPNYSSELNVNALLLGDSALYLCASTLDLTGEQYFGPGTRLTVT.

The table lists this clone with many counts. The CDR3 extends 3 residues past the end of the read, so its final part is completed from the germline J gene. V gene TRBV14 combines with J gene TRBJ1-2, with a weak D call TRBD1 (5 bases). This CDR3 is 14 amino acids long. CDR1 SGHDN and CDR2 FVKESK come from the germline V gene. CDR3 sequence: CASSQDEGKWGYTF. The CDR3 bases that were read are TGTGCCAGCAGCCAAGATGAGGGGAAGTGGGGC.

This clone was detected ten times or more. The CDR3 is cut off 3 residues early in the read; its end comes from the germline J gene. The gene calls are TRBV7-3 and TRBJ2-3; D perhaps matches TRBD2 (6 bases). V dropped 1 base and J dropped 6 bases, with 17 bases sitting between them. The germline gives CDR1 SGHTA, CDR2 FQGTGA. The CDR3 covers 16 residues. The CDR3 sequence: CASSLIGSGGSDTQYF. The sequenced CDR3 bases are TGTGCCAGCAGCTTAATAGGTAGCGGAGGATCGGATACG.

This clone was counted ten times or more. The CDR3 end lies 3 residues beyond the end of the read and is filled in from the germline J gene. V and J are TRBV20-1 and TRBJ2-3; 7 bases are shared with TRBD2. The CDR3 length is 16 residues. The trim removed 3 bases at V and 2 bases at J, leaving 11 bases unmatched. CDR1 is DFQATT and CDR2 is SNEGSKA in the germline V gene (reference sequence). The sequenced part of the CDR3 DNA is TGCAGTGCTAGGATCGCGGGAGCGACTATCACAGATACG. This translates into CSARIAGATITDT. The CDR3 in its entirety is CSARIAGATITDTQYF.

This clone was observed at least ten times. The CDR3 sequence is CASSLGRTSFNEQFF. The sequenced CDR3 bases are TGTGCCAGCAGCTTAGGAAGGACTAGCTTCAATGAG. The rearrangement links TRBV13 to TRBJ2-1; 8 nucleotides agree with TRBD2. The read ends 3 residues before the CDR3 terminus; that terminus is restored from the germline J gene. The germline V gene has CDR1 PRHDT and CDR2 FYEKMQ (reference sequence). The CDR3 length is 15 residues. J gave up 6 bases and V 0 bases, and 4 bases lay outside the gene matches.

This clone was counted ten times or more. The CDR3 end lies 3 residues beyond the end of the read and is filled in from the germline J gene. The V and J genes are TRBV30 and TRBJ1-1; D gene unclear. CDR3 length: 13 amino acids. Germline values: CDR1 GTSNPN, CDR2 SVGIG (reference sequence). V lost 4 bases to trimming and J lost 5 bases, with 14 bases between them. The CDR3 reads CAWNPEVPTEAFF. The sequenced part of the CDR3 DNA is TGTGCCTGGAACCCAGAGGTTCCGACTGAA.

There are many counts of this clone. Coverage ceases 3 residues before the CDR3 finishes, and the germline J gene fills in the end. This chain connects TRBV13 to TRBJ2-1, with D perhaps matching TRBD2 (5 bases). This CDR3 spans 14 amino acids. Germline CDR1 and CDR2: PRHDT and FYEKMQ (reference sequence). Trimming cost V 4 bases and J 8 bases, with 15 bases left between them. The DNA read from the CDR3 is TGTGCCAGCAGCTCGCGCACTAGTAGCGATGAG. Encoded protein: CASSSRTSSDE. The full-length CDR3 reads as CASSSRTSSDEQFF.

This clone has at least ten counts. The read terminates 3 residues ahead of where the CDR3 ends, so the germline J gene completes it. The genes are TRBV5-1 and TRBJ2-6; TRBD1 is a possible D gene (5 bases). Trimming removed 6 bases at V and 7 bases at J, with 20 bases between. The CDR3 runs 16 residues. Looked up from germline, CDR1 is SGHRS and CDR2 is YFSETQ. Partial CDR3 DNA: TGCGCCAGCACCGACAGTCGAAGACGAGGTGCCAACGTC. It translates to CASTDSRRRGANV. The full-length CDR3 reads as CASTDSRRRGANVLTF. The full variable domain, completed using reference TRBV5-1 and TRBJ2-6, is KAGVTQTPRYLIKTRGQQVTLSCSPISGHRSVSWYQQTPGQGLQFLFEYFSETQRNKGNFPGRFSGRQFSNSRSEMNVSTLELGDSALYLCASTDSRRRGANVLTFGAGSRLTVL.

This clone was picked up many times. The observed sequence ends 3 residues before the CDR3 terminus, with the missing tail filled in from the germline J gene. This chain uses TRBV7-6 with TRBJ2-3, with TRBD1 identical over 9 bases. Germline CDR1 and CDR2: SGHVS and FNYEAQ. Trimming at V came to 0 bases and at J to 0 bases, leaving 7 bases not matched to a gene. The CDR3 totals 18 residues. This CDR3 is CASSLAPGTGTSTDTQYF. The CDR3 DNA, read in part, is TGTGCCAGCAGCTTAGCGCCCGGGACAGGGACTAGCACAGATACG.

At least ten counts were recorded for this clone. The read is 3 residues too short to cover the CDR3 end, so that end is filled in from the germline J gene. This chain joins TRBV5-1 and TRBJ1-2, with a possible D match to TRBD1 (5 bases). Looked up from germline, CDR1 is SGHRS and CDR2 is YFSETQ. The length of the CDR3 is 13 residues. V was shortened by 3 bases and J by 6 bases, with 12 bases between the two germline ends. The CDR3 loop is CASSSGSEDGYTF. The DNA read from the CDR3 is TGCGCCAGCAGCTCAGGGTCGGAGGATGGC.

This clone was detected ten times or more. Read coverage stops 3 residues before the CDR3 terminus; the germline J gene supplies the remainder. The chain is built from TRBV7-3 and TRBJ2-3; D is undetermined. Germline V gives CDR1 SGHTA, CDR2 FQGTGA. V was pared by 0 bases and J by 0 bases, with 7 bases between. This CDR3 contains 15 residues. The covered CDR3 bases are TGTGCCAGCAGCTTAACGGTGGCTAGCACAGATACG. Translated: CASSLTVASTDT. The complete CDR3 sequence is CASSLTVASTDTQYF.

This clone was detected ten times or more. The read stops 3 residues short of the end of the CDR3; the missing end is completed from the germline J gene. The gene calls are TRBV28 and TRBJ1-1; tentative D call: TRBD1 (6 bases). The CDR3 extends over 14 amino acids. Germline V CDR1 and CDR2: MDHEN, SYDVKM. CDR3 DNA (partial): TGTGCCAGCAGCCCGAGAACAGGGAATGTCGGA. As protein: CASSPRTGNVG. The full CDR3 is CASSPRTGNVGAFF.

This clone was observed at least ten times. The read gets to within 3 residues of the CDR3 end, and the germline J gene fills in the rest. The V and J genes are TRBV10-3 and TRBJ1-2; D gene ambiguous. This CDR3 spans 13 amino acids. Trimming took off 11 bases at V and 0 bases at J, with 13 bases between the two ends. CDR1 is ENHRY and CDR2 is SYGVKD in the germline V gene. This CDR3 reads CAASRQTNYGYTF. The sequenced part of the CDR3 DNA is TGTGCCGCATCTCGACAAACTAACTATGGC.

This clone was counted at least ten times. The CDR3 end falls 3 residues outside the read, so it is completed with the germline J gene. The chain has TRBV5-1 and TRBJ2-7; tentative D call: TRBD2 (5 bases). The V and J ends lost 1 base and 1 base respectively, with 9 bases between them. Germline V gene sequence: CDR1 SGHRS, CDR2 YFSETQ. CDR3 length equals 14 residues. CDR3 sequence: CASSLWAGSYEQYF. The sequenced CDR3 bases are TGCGCCAGCAGCTTGTGGGCGGGTTCCTACGAG.

This clone was counted at least ten times. The read ends 3 residues shy of where the CDR3 ends; the end is completed using the germline J gene. The chain links TRBV28 to TRBJ2-3, with no clear D. The CDR3 loop spans 14 amino acids. V shed 5 bases and J shed 2 bases, with 11 bases lying between them. Germline lookup yields CDR1 MDHEN and CDR2 SYDVKM. The covered CDR3 bases are TGTGCCAGCAGTGCGGCCGGGTCCACAGATACG. Its translation: CASSAAGSTDT. The CDR3, in full, reads CASSAAGSTDTQYF.

This clone was recorded at least ten times. The CDR3 end is not reached by the read, which stops 3 residues before it; the germline J gene fills it in. V usage is TRBV14 and J usage is TRBJ2-7, with TRBD2 matching 10 bases. The V gene end was trimmed by 4 bases and the J gene end by 5 bases; junction bases not matched to a gene: 11. The CDR3 has 16 amino acids. Germline CDR1 reads SGHDN; CDR2 reads FVKESK. The CDR3 sequence: CASSRRIAGGIHEQYF. CDR3 DNA (partial): TGTGCCAGCAGCCGCAGAATAGCGGGGGGTATCCACGAG. The full variable domain, in which reference TRBV14 and TRBJ2-7 provide the parts outside the CDR3, is EAGVTQFPSHSVIEKGQTVTLRCDPISGHDNLYWYRRVMGKEIKFLLHFVKESKQDESGMPNNRFLAERTGGTYSTLKVQPAELEDSGVYFCASSRRIAGGIHEQYFGPGTRLTVT.

This clone was observed at least ten times. The CDR3 goes on 3 residues after the read ends, and that part is filled in from the germline J gene. The J gene is TRBJ1-1, the V gene TRBV5-5; 7 bases agree with TRBD1. V shed 1 base, J shed 4 bases, and the junction held 7 bases outside the gene matches. CDR3 length: 15 residues. CDR1 and CDR2 (germline): SGHKS, YYEKEE (reference sequence). The CDR3 sequence: CASSLSMSGGTEAFF. The sequenced CDR3 bases are TGTGCCAGCAGCTTGTCTATGTCAGGGGGCACTGAA.

This clone has a count of ten or more. Coverage ceases 3 residues before the CDR3 finishes, and the germline J gene fills in the end. V gene TRBV5-1 combines with J gene TRBJ2-6, with 14 bases fitting TRBD2. Germline V gives CDR1 SGHRS, CDR2 YFSETQ. CDR3 length: 18 residues. Trimming removed 4 bases from V and 0 bases from J; junction bases left unmatched: 3. CDR3 loop: CASSGTSGGFSGANVLTF. The sequenced part of the CDR3 DNA is TGCGCCAGCAGCGGGACTAGCGGGGGCTTCTCTGGGGCCAACGTC.

The table lists this clone with many counts. The sequence runs out 3 residues before the end of the CDR3; the remainder is reconstructed from the germline J gene. This chain uses TRBV20-1 with TRBJ1-1; D call uncertain. Germline V gene sequence: CDR1 DFQATT, CDR2 SNEGSKA (reference sequence). The CDR3 is 11 residues long. V lost 5 bases, J lost 7 bases, and 11 bases lay in between. Incomplete CDR3 DNA: TGCAGTGCTCCCCCCACCAGTGAA. Its translation is CSAPPTSE. The whole CDR3 region reads CSAPPTSEAFF.

This clone was recorded many times. The DNA ends 3 residues before the CDR3 does, and the rest of the CDR3 is filled in from the germline J gene. This chain joins TRBV5-1 and TRBJ2-2; maybe TRBD1 (6 bases). The CDR3 contains 16 residues. The germline gives CDR1 SGHRS, CDR2 YFSETQ. V was trimmed by 0 bases and J by 0 bases, leaving 9 bases between them. CDR3 DNA, as far as it was read: TGCGCCAGCAGCTTGGCGGACAGCGCGAACACCGGGGAG. This translates into CASSLADSANTGE. From start to end, the CDR3 is CASSLADSANTGELFF.

This clone has ten or more counts. Read sequence stops 3 residues before the CDR3 end, and the germline J gene provides the missing end. The chain employs TRBV4-1 and TRBJ1-1, with 9 bases matching TRBD1. The ends lost 0 bases at V and 4 bases at J; junction bases unmatched: 12. This CDR3 region has 18 residues. Looked up from germline, CDR1 is MGHRA and CDR2 is YSYEKL. CDR3 amino acids: CASSQDPVQGAFFTEAFF. Partial CDR3 DNA: TGCGCCAGCAGCCAAGATCCGGTACAGGGGGCTTTCTTCACTGAA.

The table lists this clone with many counts. The read ends 3 residues before the CDR3 terminus; that terminus is restored from the germline J gene. The chain employs TRBV13 and TRBJ1-6; maybe TRBD1 (5 bases). V was clipped by 5 bases and J by 9 bases, with 20 bases between them. Germline V gives CDR1 PRHDT, CDR2 FYEKMQ (reference sequence). This CDR3 region has 16 residues. CDR3 DNA (partial): TGTGCCAGCAGCCCTCGAATCGGGGGTTTGGGTTCACCC. Amino acids: CASSPRIGGLGSP. The entire CDR3 protein reads CASSPRIGGLGSPLHF. Full variable domain (outside the CDR3, taken from reference TRBV13 and TRBJ1-6): AAGVIQSPRHLIKEKRETATLKCYPIPRHDTVYWYQQGPGQDPQFLISFYEKMQSDKGSIPDRFSAQQFSDYHSELNMSSLELGDSALYFCASSPRIGGLGSPLHFGNGTRLTVT.

This clone has a count of ten or more. The read ends 3 residues shy of where the CDR3 ends; the end is completed using the germline J gene. The rearrangement links TRBV12-5 to TRBJ2-3; D is unresolved. V was cut by 0 bases and J by 0 bases, with 10 bases left in between. CDR1 and CDR2 from the germline V gene are LGHNT and FRNRAP. The CDR3 sequence is 16 residues long. CDR3 DNA (partial): TGTGCTAGTGGTTTGGTACAAGGGCTTAGCACAGATACG. This translates into CASGLVQGLSTDT. The CDR3 as a whole reads CASGLVQGLSTDTQYF.

This clone was seen many times. Read coverage stops 3 residues before the CDR3 terminus; the germline J gene supplies the remainder. V and J are TRBV18 and TRBJ1-3; perhaps TRBD1 as D (6 bases). The germline V gene has CDR1 KGHSH and CDR2 LQKENI. The length of the CDR3 is 16 residues. V lost 0 bases to trimming and J lost 1 base, with 10 bases between them. The CDR3 reads CASSPPTGLSGNTIYF. The covered CDR3 bases are TGTGCCAGCTCACCACCCACAGGGTTATCTGGAAACACC. The whole variable domain, filled in from reference TRBV18 and TRBJ1-3, reads NAGVMQNPRHLVRRRGQEARLRCSPMKGHSHVYWYRQLPEEGLKFMVYLQKENIIDESGMPKERFSAEFPKEGPSILRIQQVVRGDSAAYFCASSPPTGLSGNTIYFGEGSWLTVV.

In its sample, this clone was seen many times. The CDR3: CSVLDRGVYTF. The part of the CDR3 DNA that was read is TGCAGTGTTCTTGACCGGGGGGTC. This chain joins TRBV20-1 and TRBJ1-2, with D perhaps matching TRBD1 (5 bases). Read data end 3 residues before the CDR3 end; the end is taken from the germline J gene. This CDR3 spans 11 amino acids. The germline V gene has CDR1 DFQATT and CDR2 SNEGSKA (reference sequence).

A few counts support this clone. The DNA ends 3 residues before the CDR3 does, and the rest of the CDR3 is filled in from the germline J gene. This sequence joins TRBV19 and TRBJ2-7; D perhaps matches TRBD2 (7 bases). This CDR3 comprises 15 residues. The ends were cut back, 2 bases at V and 0 bases at J, with 11 bases in the middle. Germline lookup yields CDR1 LNHDA and CDR2 SQIVND (reference sequence). The part of the CDR3 DNA that was read is TGTGCCAGTAGTATAAGGAGGGGGGGCTCCTACGAG. Its translation is CASSIRRGGSYE. The full CDR3 sequence reads CASSIRRGGSYEQYF.